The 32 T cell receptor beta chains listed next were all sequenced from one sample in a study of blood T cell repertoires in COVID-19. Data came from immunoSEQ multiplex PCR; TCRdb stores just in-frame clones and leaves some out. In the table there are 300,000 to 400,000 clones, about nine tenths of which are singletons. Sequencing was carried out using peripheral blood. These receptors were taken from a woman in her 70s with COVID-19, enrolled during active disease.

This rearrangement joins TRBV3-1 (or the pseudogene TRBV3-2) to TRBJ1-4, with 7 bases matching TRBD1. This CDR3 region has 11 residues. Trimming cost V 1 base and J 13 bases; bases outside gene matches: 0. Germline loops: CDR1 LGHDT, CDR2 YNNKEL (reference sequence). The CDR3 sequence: CASSQGTGLFF. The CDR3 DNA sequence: TGTGCCAGCAGCCAAGGGACAGGACTGTTTTTT.

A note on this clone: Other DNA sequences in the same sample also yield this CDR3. CDR3 loop: CSASGGRAFF. The CDR3, as DNA: TGCAGTGCTAGCGGAGGGCGAGCTTTCTTT. The chain carries TRBV20-1 and TRBJ1-1; D gene ambiguous. The CDR3 loop spans 10 amino acids. From germline, CDR1 is DFQATT and CDR2 SNEGSKA (reference sequence). V lost 3 bases, J lost 10 bases, and 9 bases lay in between.

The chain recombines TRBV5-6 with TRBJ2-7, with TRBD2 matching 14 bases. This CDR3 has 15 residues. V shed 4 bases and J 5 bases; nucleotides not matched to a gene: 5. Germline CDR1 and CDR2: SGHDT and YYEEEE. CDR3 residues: CASSPGLAGGNEQYF. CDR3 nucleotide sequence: TGTGCCAGCAGCCCTGGACTAGCGGGGGGTAACGAGCAGTACTTC.

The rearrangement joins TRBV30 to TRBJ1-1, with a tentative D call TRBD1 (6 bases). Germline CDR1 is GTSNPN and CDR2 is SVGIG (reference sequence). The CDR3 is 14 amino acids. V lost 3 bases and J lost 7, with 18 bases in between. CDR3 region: CAWSAGGPGGEAFF. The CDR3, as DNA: TGTGCCTGGAGCGCGGGGGGGCCGGGCGGTGAAGCTTTCTTT.

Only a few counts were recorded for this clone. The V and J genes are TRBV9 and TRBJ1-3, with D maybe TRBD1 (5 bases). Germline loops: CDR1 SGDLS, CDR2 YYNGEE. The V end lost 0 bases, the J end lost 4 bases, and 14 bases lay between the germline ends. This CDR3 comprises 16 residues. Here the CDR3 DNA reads TGTGCCAGCAGCGTAGGAGTTCCAGGGTCCGGAAACACCATATATTTT. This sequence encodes CASSVGVPGSGNTIYF.

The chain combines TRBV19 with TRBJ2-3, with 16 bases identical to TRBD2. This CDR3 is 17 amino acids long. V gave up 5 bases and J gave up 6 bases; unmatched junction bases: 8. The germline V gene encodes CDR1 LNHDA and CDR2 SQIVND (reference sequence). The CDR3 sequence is CASSLGTSGGARDTQYF. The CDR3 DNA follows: TGTGCCAGTAGTCTCGGGACTAGCGGGGGGGCCAGGGATACGCAGTATTTT.

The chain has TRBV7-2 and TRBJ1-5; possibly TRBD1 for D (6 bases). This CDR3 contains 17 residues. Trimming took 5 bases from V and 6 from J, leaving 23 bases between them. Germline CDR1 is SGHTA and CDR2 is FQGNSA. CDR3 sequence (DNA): TGTGCCAGCAGCCCCGACGCGGGGGCCTCCTTAAGTCAGCCCCAGCATTTT. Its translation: CASSPDAGASLSQPQHF.

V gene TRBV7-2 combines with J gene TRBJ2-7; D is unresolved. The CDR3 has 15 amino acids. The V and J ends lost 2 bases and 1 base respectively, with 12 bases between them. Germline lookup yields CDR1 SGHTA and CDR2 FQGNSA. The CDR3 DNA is TGTGCCAGCAGCTTAAGCAGGTCCCCATCCTACGAGCAGTACTTC. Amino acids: CASSLSRSPSYEQYF.

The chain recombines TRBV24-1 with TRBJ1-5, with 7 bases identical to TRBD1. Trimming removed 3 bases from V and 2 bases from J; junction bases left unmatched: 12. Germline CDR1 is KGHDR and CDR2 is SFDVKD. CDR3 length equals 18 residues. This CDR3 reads CATSDRKGGTGGNQPQHF. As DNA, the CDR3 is TGTGCCACCAGTGATAGGAAAGGGGGCACGGGGGGCAATCAGCCCCAGCATTTT.

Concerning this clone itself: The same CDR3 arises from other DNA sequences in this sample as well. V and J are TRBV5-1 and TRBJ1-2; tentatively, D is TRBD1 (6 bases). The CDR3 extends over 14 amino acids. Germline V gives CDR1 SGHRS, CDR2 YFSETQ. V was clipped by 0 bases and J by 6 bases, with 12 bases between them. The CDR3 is CASSLAGGRDGYTF. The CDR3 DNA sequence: TGCGCCAGCAGCTTGGCTGGGGGCAGGGATGGCTACACCTTC.

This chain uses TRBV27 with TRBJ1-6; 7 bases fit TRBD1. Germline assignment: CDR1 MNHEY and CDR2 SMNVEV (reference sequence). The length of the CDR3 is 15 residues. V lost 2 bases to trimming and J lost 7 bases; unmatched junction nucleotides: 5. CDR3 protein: CASSLGDRENSPLHF. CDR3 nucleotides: TGTGCCAGCAGTTTAGGCGACAGGGAAAATTCACCCCTCCACTTT.

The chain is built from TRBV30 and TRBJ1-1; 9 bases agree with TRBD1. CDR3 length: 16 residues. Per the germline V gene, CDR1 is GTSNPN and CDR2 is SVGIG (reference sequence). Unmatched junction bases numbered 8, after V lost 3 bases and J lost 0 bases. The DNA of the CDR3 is TGTGCCTGGAGCGTTCACCGGACAGGGGTGAACACTGAAGCTTTCTTT. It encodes CAWSVHRTGVNTEAFF.

CDR3 sequence reads: CAIRDISNYGYTF. CDR3 sequence (DNA): TGTGCCATAAGGGACATCTCTAACTATGGCTACACCTTC. The rearrangement joins TRBV10-3 to TRBJ1-2; possibly TRBD1 for D (6 bases). Germline CDR1 ENHRY, CDR2 SYGVKD. This CDR3 contains 13 residues. Trimming stripped 9 bases from V and 0 bases from J, with 11 bases between.

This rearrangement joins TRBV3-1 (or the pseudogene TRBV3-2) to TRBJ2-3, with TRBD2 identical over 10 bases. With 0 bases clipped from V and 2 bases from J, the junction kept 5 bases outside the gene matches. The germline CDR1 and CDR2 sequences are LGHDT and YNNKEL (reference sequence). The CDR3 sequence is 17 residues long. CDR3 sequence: CASSQEIAGGPTDTQYF. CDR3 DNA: TGTGCCAGCAGCCAAGAAATAGCGGGGGGTCCCACAGATACGCAGTATTTT.

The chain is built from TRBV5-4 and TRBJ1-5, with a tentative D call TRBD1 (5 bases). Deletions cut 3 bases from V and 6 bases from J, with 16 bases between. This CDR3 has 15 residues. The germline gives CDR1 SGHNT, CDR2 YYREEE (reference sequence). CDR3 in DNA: TGTGCCAGCAGCTCGGGGGGGGTAATAAGTCAGCCCCAGCATTTT. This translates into CASSSGGVISQPQHF.

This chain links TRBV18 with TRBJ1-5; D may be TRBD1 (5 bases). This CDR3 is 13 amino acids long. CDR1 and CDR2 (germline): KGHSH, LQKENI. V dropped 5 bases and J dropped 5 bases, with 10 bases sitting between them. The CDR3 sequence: CASSGGLDQPQHF. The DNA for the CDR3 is TGTGCCAGCTCAGGGGGGTTAGATCAGCCCCAGCATTTT. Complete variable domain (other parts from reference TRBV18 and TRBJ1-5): NAGVMQNPRHLVRRRGQEARLRCSPMKGHSHVYWYRQLPEEGLKFMVYLQKENIIDESGMPKERFSAEFPKEGPSILRIQQVVRGDSAAYFCASSGGLDQPQHFGDGTRLSIL.

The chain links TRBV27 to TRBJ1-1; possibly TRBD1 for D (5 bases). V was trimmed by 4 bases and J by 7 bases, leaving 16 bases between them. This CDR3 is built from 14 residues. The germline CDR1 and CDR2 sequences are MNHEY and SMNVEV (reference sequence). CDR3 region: CASSWSGGCREAFF. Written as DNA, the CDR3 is TGTGCCAGCAGTTGGTCCGGGGGATGTCGTGAAGCTTTCTTT.

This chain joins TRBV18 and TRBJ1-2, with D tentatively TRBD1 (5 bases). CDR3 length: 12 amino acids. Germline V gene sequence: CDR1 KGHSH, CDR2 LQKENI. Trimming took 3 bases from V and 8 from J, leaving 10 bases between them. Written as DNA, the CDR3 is TGTGCCAGCTCACCGGAGACAGTCGGCTACACCTTC. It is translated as CASSPETVGYTF. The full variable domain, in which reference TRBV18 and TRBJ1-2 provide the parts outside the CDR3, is NAGVMQNPRHLVRRRGQEARLRCSPMKGHSHVYWYRQLPEEGLKFMVYLQKENIIDESGMPKERFSAEFPKEGPSILRIQQVVRGDSAAYFCASSPETVGYTFGSGTRLTVV.

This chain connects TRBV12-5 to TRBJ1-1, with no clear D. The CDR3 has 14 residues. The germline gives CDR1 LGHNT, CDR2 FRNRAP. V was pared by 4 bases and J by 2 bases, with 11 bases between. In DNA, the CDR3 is TGTGCTAGTGGTTACTCCGGGGTTAACACTGAAGCTTTCTTT. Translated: CASGYSGVNTEAFF.

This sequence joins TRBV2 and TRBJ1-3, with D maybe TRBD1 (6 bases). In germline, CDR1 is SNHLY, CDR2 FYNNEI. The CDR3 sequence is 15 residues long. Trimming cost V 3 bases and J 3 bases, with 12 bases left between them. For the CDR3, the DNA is TGTGCCAGCAGTGATGGGGGACAATATGGAAACACCATATATTTT. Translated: CASSDGGQYGNTIYF.

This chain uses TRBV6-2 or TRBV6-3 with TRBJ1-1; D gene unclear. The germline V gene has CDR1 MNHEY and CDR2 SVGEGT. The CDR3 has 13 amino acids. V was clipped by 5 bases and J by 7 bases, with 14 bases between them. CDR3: CASSKTPEGEAFF. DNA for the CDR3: TGTGCCAGCAGTAAAACTCCCGAGGGTGAAGCTTTCTTT.

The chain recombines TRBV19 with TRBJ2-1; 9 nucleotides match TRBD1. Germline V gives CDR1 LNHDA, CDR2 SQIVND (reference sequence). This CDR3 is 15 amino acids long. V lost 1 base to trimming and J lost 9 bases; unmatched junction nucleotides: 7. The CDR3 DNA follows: TGTGCCAGTAGTATAGTGTGGGACAGGGAAGGTGAGCAGTTCTTC. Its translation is CASSIVWDREGEQFF.

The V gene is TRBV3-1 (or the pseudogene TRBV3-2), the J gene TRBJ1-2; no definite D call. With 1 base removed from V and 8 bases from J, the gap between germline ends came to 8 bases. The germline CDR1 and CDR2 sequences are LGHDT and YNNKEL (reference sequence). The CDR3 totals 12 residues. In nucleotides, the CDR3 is TGTGCCAGCAGCCAAGCTATGCACGGCTACACCTTC. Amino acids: CASSQAMHGYTF.

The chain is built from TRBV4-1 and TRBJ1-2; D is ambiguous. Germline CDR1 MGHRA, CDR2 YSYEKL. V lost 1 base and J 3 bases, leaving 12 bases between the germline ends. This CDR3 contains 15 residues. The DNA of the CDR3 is TGCGCCAGCAGCCAAGTTATGAGGGCGGACTATGGCTACACCTTC. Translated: CASSQVMRADYGYTF.

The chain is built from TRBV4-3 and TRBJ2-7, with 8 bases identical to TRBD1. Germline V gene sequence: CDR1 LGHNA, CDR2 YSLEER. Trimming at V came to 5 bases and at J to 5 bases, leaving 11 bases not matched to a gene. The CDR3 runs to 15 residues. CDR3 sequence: CASSYETQGANEQYF. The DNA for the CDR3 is TGCGCCAGCAGCTACGAGACGCAGGGGGCAAACGAGCAGTACTTC.

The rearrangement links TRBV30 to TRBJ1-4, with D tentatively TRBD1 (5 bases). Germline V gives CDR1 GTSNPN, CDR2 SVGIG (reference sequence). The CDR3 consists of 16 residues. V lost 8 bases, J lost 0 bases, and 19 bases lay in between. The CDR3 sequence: CAHGTSVWATNEKLFF. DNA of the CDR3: TGTGCCCACGGGACTTCGGTTTGGGCAACTAATGAAAAACTGTTTTTT.

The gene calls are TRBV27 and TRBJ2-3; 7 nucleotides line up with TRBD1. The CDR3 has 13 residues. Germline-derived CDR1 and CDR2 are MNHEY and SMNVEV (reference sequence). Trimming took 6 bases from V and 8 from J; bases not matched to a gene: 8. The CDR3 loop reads CASSRDSPVTQYF. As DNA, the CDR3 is TGTGCCAGCAGCCGGGACAGTCCCGTTACGCAGTATTTT.

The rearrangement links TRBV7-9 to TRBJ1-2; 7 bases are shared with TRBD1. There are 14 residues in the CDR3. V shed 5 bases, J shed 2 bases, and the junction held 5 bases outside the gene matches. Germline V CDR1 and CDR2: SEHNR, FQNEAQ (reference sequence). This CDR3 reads CASSPGGGNYGYTF. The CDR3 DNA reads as TGTGCCAGCAGCCCAGGGGGTGGAAACTATGGCTACACCTTC. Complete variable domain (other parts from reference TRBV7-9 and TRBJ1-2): DTGVSQNPRHKITKRGQNVTFRCDPISEHNRLYWYRQTLGQGPEFLTYFQNEAQLEKSRLLSDRFSAERPKGSFSTLEIQRTEQGDSAMYLCASSPGGGNYGYTFGSGTRLTVV.

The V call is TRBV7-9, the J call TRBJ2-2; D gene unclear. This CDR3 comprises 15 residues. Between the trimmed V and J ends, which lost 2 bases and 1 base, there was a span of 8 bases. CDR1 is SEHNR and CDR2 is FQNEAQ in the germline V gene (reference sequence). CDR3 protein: CASSLLRGNTGELFF. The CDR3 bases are TGTGCCAGCAGCTTACTTCGCGGGAACACCGGGGAGCTGTTTTTT.

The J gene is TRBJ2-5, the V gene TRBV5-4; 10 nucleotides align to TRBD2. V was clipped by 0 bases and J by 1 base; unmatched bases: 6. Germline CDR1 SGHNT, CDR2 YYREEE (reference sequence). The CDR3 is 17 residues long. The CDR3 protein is CASSLAAASGGQETQYF. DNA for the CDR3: TGTGCCAGCAGCTTGGCCGCGGCTAGCGGGGGCCAAGAGACCCAGTACTTC.

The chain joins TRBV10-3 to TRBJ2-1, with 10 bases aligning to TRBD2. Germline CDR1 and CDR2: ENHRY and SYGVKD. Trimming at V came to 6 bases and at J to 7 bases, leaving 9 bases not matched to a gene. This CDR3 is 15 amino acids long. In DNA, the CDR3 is TGTGCCATCAGACCAGCGGGGGGGCGAAAGAATGAGCAGTTCTTC. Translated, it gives CAIRPAGGRKNEQFF.

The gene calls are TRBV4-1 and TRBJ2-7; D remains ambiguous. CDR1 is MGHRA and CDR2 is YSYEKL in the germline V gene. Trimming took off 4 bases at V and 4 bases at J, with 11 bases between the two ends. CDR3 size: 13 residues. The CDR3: CASSPYDWYEQYF. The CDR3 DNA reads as TGCGCCAGCAGCCCATACGACTGGTACGAGCAGTACTTC.